This T cell receptor beta chain was documented in a study of T-cell reconstitution after alpha-beta-depleted transplantation in children. Findings of the study overall: Hyperexpanded clones declined; after one year, newly produced T cells mostly supplied diversity. Reportedly, only several hundred clones from non-depleted graft cells drove alpha-beta T-cell counts at about two months. Several patients had high TCRbeta diversity at day 60; it came from surviving recipient T cells and thymic progenitors.

Using unique molecular identifiers, the investigators prepared the TCRbeta library. From the PCR reads, TCRdb called clonotypes with MiXCR, one entry per CDR3 protein. This sample carries 800,000 to 1,000,000 distinct CDR3 sequences, under 30% of them seen once, and the ten largest clones take about 28%. A note on this clonotype: The antigen remains unidentified.

This receptor was identified in a boy under three years old who had a stem cell transplant for SCID, so the T cells may come from the graft donor. The starting material was PBMCs, mostly from graft donor cells, obtained 360 days after TCRalphabeta/CD19-depleted stem cell transplant.

CDR3 protein: CASSPWIGGEQFF. CDR3 in DNA: TGTGCCAGCAGCCCCTGGATAGGGGGGGAGCAGTTCTTC. This chain joins TRBV7-9 and TRBJ2-1; D could derive from TRBD1 or TRBD2 (6 bases each). V was cut by 5 bases and J by 10 bases, with 15 bases left in between. The CDR3 consists of 13 residues. Germline V gene sequence: CDR1 SEHNR, CDR2 FQNEAQ (reference sequence).